Below are 12 T cell receptor beta chains sequenced from a single sample in a study of CD8+ T cells in alopecia areata. RNA extraction and reverse transcription yielded cDNA as sequencing template. The method was immunoSEQ multiplex PCR; TCRdb's version includes in-frame clones alone and lacks a portion of them. Of 180,000 or so clones in the sample, 45% to 60% were seen once. Treatment meaning: oral pan-JAK inhibitor, 5-10 mg twice daily. The material was CD8+ T cells sorted from blood, obtained between weeks 51 and 52, from a patient treated with tofacitinib. These receptors were collected from a human donor with alopecia areata.

This chain joins TRBV12-5 and TRBJ1-1; the D is unclear. Trimming removed 0 bases from V and 6 bases from J, with 11 bases in between. Germline assignment: CDR1 LGHNT and CDR2 FRNRAP. CDR3 length: 14 amino acids. CDR3 sequence: CASGLVTPVAEAFF. The CDR3 coding sequence is TGTGCTAGTGGTTTGGTAACCCCGGTTGCTGAAGCTTTCTTT.

The V call is TRBV7-2, the J call TRBJ2-1; perhaps TRBD2 as D (5 bases). The CDR3 is 11 residues long. Germline CDR1 and CDR2: SGHTA and FQGNSA. V was shortened by 11 bases and J by 7 bases, with 12 bases between the two germline ends. CDR3 DNA sequence: TGTGCCGCAACCGAGGGAAATGAGCAGTTCTTC. It translates to CAATEGNEQFF.

This clone has more than one count but fewer than ten. The gene calls are TRBV2 and TRBJ2-3, with 7 bases that match TRBD2. This CDR3 is 13 amino acids long. With 11 bases clipped from V and 2 bases from J, the junction kept 7 bases outside the gene matches. Germline values: CDR1 SNHLY, CDR2 FYNNEI. The CDR3, as DNA: TGTGCCGGATGCAGCGGGGTCACAGATACGCAGTATTTT. Its translation: CAGCSGVTDTQYF.

The chain uses TRBV20-1 and TRBJ1-4, with a possible D match to TRBD1 (5 bases). Trimming pared 5 bases from V and 13 bases from J, leaving 14 bases between. The CDR3 covers 11 residues. Germline CDR1 is DFQATT and CDR2 is SNEGSKA (reference sequence). The CDR3 DNA reads as TGCAGTGCTGGTCGATCAGGGAGACTGTTTTTT. Its protein product is CSAGRSGRLFF.

The table lists this clone with a few counts. The V and J genes are TRBV30 and TRBJ2-3; 10 bases agree with TRBD1. Germline assignment: CDR1 GTSNPN and CDR2 SVGIG (reference sequence). This CDR3 spans 14 amino acids. Germline trimming cut 5 bases from V and 9 bases from J; bases unmatched to any gene: 11. The CDR3 loop is CAWAGTGVPWTQYF. The CDR3 DNA reads as TGTGCCTGGGCCGGGACAGGGGTCCCATGGACGCAGTATTTT.

The chain recombines TRBV29-1 with TRBJ1-4; possibly TRBD1 for D (5 bases). V was cut by 3 bases and J by 4 bases, with 9 bases left in between. The CDR3 covers 13 residues. The germline V gene has CDR1 SQVTM and CDR2 ANQGSEA. The CDR3 spells CSVEGPDNEKLFF. As DNA, the CDR3 is TGCAGCGTTGAGGGGCCGGATAATGAAAAACTGTTTTTT.

This clone was found a few times. The V gene is TRBV2, the J gene TRBJ2-1, with 11 bases that match TRBD2. CDR1 and CDR2 from the germline V gene are SNHLY and FYNNEI. CDR3 length equals 15 residues. V shed 7 bases and J 4 bases; nucleotides not matched to a gene: 6. The DNA of the CDR3 is TGTGCCAGCATTCCGACTAGCGGGACGTACAATGAGCAGTTCTTC. Translated, it gives CASIPTSGTYNEQFF.

J is TRBJ2-7 and V is TRBV7-9; D gene ambiguous. The germline CDR1 and CDR2 sequences are SEHNR and FQNEAQ (reference sequence). The CDR3 runs to 12 residues. Trimming took off 3 bases at V and 3 bases at J, with 6 bases between the two ends. The DNA of the CDR3 is TGTGCCAGCAGCTTCATGAACTACGAGCAGTACTTC. Residues: CASSFMNYEQYF.

The rearrangement uses TRBV7-6 and TRBJ2-1; D remains ambiguous. Germline loops: CDR1 SGHVS, CDR2 FNYEAQ. V shed 7 bases and J shed 0 bases, with 16 bases lying between them. The CDR3 spans 16 residues. This CDR3 reads CASTPAAYSSYNEQFF. CDR3 DNA sequence: TGTGCCAGCACCCCTGCGGCTTACAGCTCCTACAATGAGCAGTTCTTC.

V gene TRBV13 combines with J gene TRBJ2-7; TRBD2 agrees at 9 bases. V gave up 5 bases and J gave up 4 bases; unmatched junction bases: 12. Germline V gene sequence: CDR1 PRHDT, CDR2 FYEKMQ (reference sequence). The CDR3 totals 16 residues. The CDR3 DNA reads as TGTGCCAGCAGCGTGACTCGGCGGGGGGGCGTTTACGAGCAGTACTTC. Residues: CASSVTRRGGVYEQYF.

V gene TRBV23-1 combines with J gene TRBJ2-2; 8 bases map to TRBD1. TRBV23-1 is given ORF status, its function remaining uncertain. V lost 4 bases to trimming and J lost 5 bases; unmatched junction nucleotides: 15. This CDR3 is built from 18 residues. The CDR3 sequence: CASSLRPDRAKGTGELFF. CDR3 nucleotides: TGCGCCAGCAGTCTCCGGCCGGACAGGGCCAAGGGGACCGGGGAGCTGTTTTTT.

This sequence joins TRBV4-1 and TRBJ1-1; no definite D call. This CDR3 is built from 16 residues. Looked up from germline, CDR1 is MGHRA and CDR2 is YSYEKL. With 0 bases removed from V and 1 base from J, the gap between germline ends came to 12 bases. The CDR3 bases are TGCGCCAGCAGCCAAGATGGGCCCGCAAGGAACACTGAAGCTTTCTTT. This gives the protein CASSQDGPARNTEAFF.